This note documents a single TCR beta chain sequence. Its antigen remains unidentified. The data are from a study of blood T cells in healthy people across ages. Study-wide points: Relative to aged donors, long-lived donors carried more naive CD4+ cells and displayed higher diversity.

CDR1 is SNHLY, CDR2 FYNNEI, per germline. V lost 5 bases to trimming and J lost 10 bases; unmatched junction nucleotides: 6. The length of the CDR3 is 13 residues. The use of a sample-barcoded 5' primer and a J-beta primer mix characterized a second PCR of about 7 to 12 cycles. Per-sample output comprised a minimum of 2.5 million paired-end reads containing CDR3. TCRdb processed the 5' RACE reads anew with MiXCR; each CDR3 protein has one entry. Altogether over 700,000 distinct CDR3 sequences are present, less than 70% being singletons, with the ten largest covering roughly 40%. The V and J genes are TRBV2 and TRBJ1-5; 9 positions agree with TRBD1. Sequenced: blood. The TCR comes from an elderly man in good health. The CDR3: CASSPGQGRPQHF. The CDR3 DNA reads as TGTGCCAGCAGTCCGGGACAGGGTAGACCCCAGCATTTT.